A selection of T cell receptor beta chains follows, all from one sample in a study of cytomegalovirus exposure and HLA in healthy donors. The assay was immunoSEQ multiplex PCR, and TCRdb's table has in-frame clones only and misses some. The sample lists roughly 150,000 clones, roughly 77% seen once, with about 4.5% in the top ten. Sequenced material: PBMCs. The receptors here all came from a man in his thirties or forties in good health. Both conserved end residues are part of each CDR3. Fields, in order: D gene, J gene, V gene, clone size, CDR3 protein, CDR3 DNA. A D gene is named only where the DNA matches it firmly. Clone size is not always given. Where it is, it says once, few, many or a class for expanded clones.

d_call: -
j_call: TRBJ2-1
v_call: TRBV5-6
clone_size: -
cdr3_aa: CASSREMTRRNEQFF
cdr3_nt: TGTGCCAGCAGCAGGGAAATGACTAGGCGCAATGAGCAGTTCTTC

d_call: -
j_call: TRBJ2-3
v_call: TRBV7-9
clone_size: -
cdr3_aa: CSSRRGNTDTQYF
cdr3_nt: TGTTCCAGCAGAAGGGGCAACACAGATACGCAGTATTTT

d_call: TRBD2
j_call: TRBJ2-1
v_call: TRBV27
clone_size: few
cdr3_aa: CASSLSAGWGGEQFF
cdr3_nt: TGTGCCAGCAGTTTATCGGCGGGATGGGGGGGGGAGCAGTTCTTC

d_call: -
j_call: TRBJ1-1
v_call: TRBV21-1
clone_size: -
cdr3_aa: CASSKDRTGGGTEAFF
cdr3_nt: TGTGCCAGCAGCAAAGACCGGACAGGGGGGGGCACTGAAGCTTTCTTT

d_call: TRBD2
j_call: TRBJ2-5
v_call: TRBV7-9
clone_size: -
cdr3_aa: CSSSLLAAQETQYF
cdr3_nt: TGTTCCAGCAGCTTACTAGCGGCCCAAGAGACCCAGTACTTC

d_call: -
j_call: TRBJ2-1
v_call: TRBV11-2
clone_size: -
cdr3_aa: CASSLSSYNEQFF
cdr3_nt: TGTGCCAGCAGCCTGAGCTCCTACAATGAGCAGTTCTTC

d_call: -
j_call: TRBJ2-7
v_call: TRBV7-9
clone_size: -
cdr3_aa: CASSLDSPGNYEQYF
cdr3_nt: TGTGCCAGCAGCTTAGACTCGCCAGGGAACTACGAGCAGTACTTC

d_call: -
j_call: TRBJ1-5
v_call: TRBV7-9
clone_size: -
cdr3_aa: CSSSLADQPQHF
cdr3_nt: TGTTCCAGCAGCTTAGCCGATCAGCCCCAGCATTTT

d_call: TRBD2
j_call: TRBJ2-7
v_call: TRBV30
clone_size: -
cdr3_aa: CAWIPRGGGLGQYF
cdr3_nt: TGTGCCTGGATCCCGAGGGGCGGGGGGCTCGGGCAGTACTTC

d_call: TRBD2
j_call: TRBJ2-1
v_call: TRBV5-6
clone_size: -
cdr3_aa: CASNPQLAGGPHEQFF
cdr3_nt: TGTGCCAGCAACCCTCAACTAGCGGGAGGGCCTCATGAGCAGTTCTTC

d_call: -
j_call: TRBJ2-1
v_call: TRBV28
clone_size: -
cdr3_aa: CAISVLGGYNEQFF
cdr3_nt: TGTGCCATCTCAGTCCTAGGGGGTTACAATGAGCAGTTCTTC

d_call: -
j_call: TRBJ2-4
v_call: TRBV7-9
clone_size: -
cdr3_aa: CASSESGDIAKNIQYF
cdr3_nt: TGTGCCAGCAGCGAATCAGGGGACATAGCCAAAAACATTCAGTACTTC

d_call: -
j_call: TRBJ1-1
v_call: TRBV18
clone_size: -
cdr3_aa: CASSPLGGAGTDSTEAFF
cdr3_nt: TGTGCCAGCTCACCATTAGGAGGTGCGGGGACGGATTCCACTGAAGCTTTCTTT

d_call: TRBD2
j_call: TRBJ2-1
v_call: TRBV5-1
clone_size: -
cdr3_aa: CASSFIAGGSNEQFF
cdr3_nt: TGCGCCAGCAGCTTTATAGCGGGAGGATCGAATGAGCAGTTCTTC

d_call: -
j_call: TRBJ2-7
v_call: TRBV5-1
clone_size: -
cdr3_aa: CASRDSSYEQYF
cdr3_nt: TGCGCCAGCAGGGACAGTTCCTACGAGCAGTACTTC

d_call: -
j_call: TRBJ1-5
v_call: TRBV30
clone_size: -
cdr3_aa: CAWGGQGSQPQHF
cdr3_nt: TGTGCCTGGGGTGGGCAGGGCAGTCAGCCCCAGCATTTT

d_call: TRBD1
j_call: TRBJ2-1
v_call: TRBV5-4
clone_size: -
cdr3_aa: CAIGVDRGNEQFF
cdr3_nt: TGTGCCATTGGGGTCGACAGGGGCAATGAGCAGTTCTTC

d_call: TRBD2
j_call: TRBJ2-5
v_call: TRBV18
clone_size: -
cdr3_aa: CASSPPTSPETQYF
cdr3_nt: TGTGCCAGCTCACCCCCGACTAGCCCGGAGACCCAGTACTTC

d_call: -
j_call: TRBJ1-5
v_call: TRBV30
clone_size: few
cdr3_aa: CAWSVASNQPQHF
cdr3_nt: TGTGCCTGGAGTGTAGCTAGCAATCAGCCCCAGCATTTT

d_call: TRBD2
j_call: TRBJ2-5
v_call: TRBV7-9
clone_size: -
cdr3_aa: CSSSFRAGGNTQETQYF
cdr3_nt: TGTTCCAGCAGCTTCAGGGCGGGAGGGAACACTCAAGAGACCCAGTACTTC

d_call: -
j_call: TRBJ2-5
v_call: TRBV6-5
clone_size: -
cdr3_aa: CASSYSGTQGGETQYF
cdr3_nt: TGTGCCAGCAGTTACTCGGGAACCCAGGGTGGGGAGACCCAGTACTTC

d_call: -
j_call: TRBJ1-1
v_call: TRBV29-1
clone_size: -
cdr3_aa: CSVERGGLGSFF
cdr3_nt: TGCAGCGTTGAGAGGGGGGGGCTTGGGTCTTTCTTT

d_call: -
j_call: TRBJ2-7
v_call: TRBV6-1
clone_size: -
cdr3_aa: CASSDQGGGPYEQYF
cdr3_nt: TGTGCCAGCAGTGACCAAGGGGGGGGACCCTACGAGCAGTACTTC

d_call: TRBD1
j_call: TRBJ1-2
v_call: TRBV6-1
clone_size: -
cdr3_aa: CASSEGDRNYGYTF
cdr3_nt: TGTGCCAGCAGTGAAGGGGACAGGAACTATGGCTACACCTTC

d_call: TRBD1
j_call: TRBJ1-2
v_call: TRBV27
clone_size: -
cdr3_aa: CASSWGGQGVHYGYTF
cdr3_nt: TGTGCCAGCAGTTGGGGGGGACAGGGTGTACACTATGGCTACACCTTC

d_call: TRBD1
j_call: TRBJ2-7
v_call: TRBV7-3
clone_size: -
cdr3_aa: CASSLGQAYERYF
cdr3_nt: TGTGCCAGCAGCCTTGGACAGGCCTACGAGCGGTACTTC

d_call: -
j_call: TRBJ2-6
v_call: TRBV5-1
clone_size: -
cdr3_aa: CASSRGGRGANVLTF
cdr3_nt: TGCGCCAGCAGCCGGGGTGGGAGGGGGGCCAACGTCCTGACTTTC

d_call: TRBD1
j_call: TRBJ2-3
v_call: TRBV18
clone_size: -
cdr3_aa: CASSPALGTAKGPDTQYF
cdr3_nt: TGTGCCAGCTCACCCGCATTGGGGACAGCTAAGGGGCCAGATACGCAGTATTTT

d_call: -
j_call: TRBJ2-1
v_call: TRBV5-1
clone_size: -
cdr3_aa: CASSWQAGNSYNEQFF
cdr3_nt: TGCGCCAGCAGCTGGCAGGCCGGAAACTCCTACAATGAGCAGTTCTTC

d_call: -
j_call: TRBJ1-2
v_call: TRBV7-2
clone_size: -
cdr3_aa: CASSSSRRSYGYTF
cdr3_nt: TGTGCCAGCAGCAGTAGTCGACGGAGCTATGGCTACACCTTC

d_call: -
j_call: TRBJ2-2
v_call: TRBV4-1
clone_size: once
cdr3_aa: CASSQTGTGELFF
cdr3_nt: TGCGCCAGCAGCCAAACAGGGACCGGGGAGCTGTTTTTT

d_call: -
j_call: TRBJ2-7
v_call: TRBV18
clone_size: -
cdr3_aa: CASSPSGDKAYEQYF
cdr3_nt: TGTGCCAGCTCACCAAGCGGGGACAAAGCCTACGAGCAGTACTTC

d_call: -
j_call: TRBJ2-7
v_call: TRBV30
clone_size: -
cdr3_aa: CAWSVQAAFEQYF
cdr3_nt: TGTGCCTGGAGTGTACAGGCCGCCTTCGAGCAGTACTTC

d_call: TRBD2
j_call: TRBJ2-1
v_call: TRBV4-1
clone_size: once
cdr3_aa: CASSQEREPYNEQFF
cdr3_nt: TGCGCCAGCAGCCAAGAGCGGGAGCCCTACAATGAGCAGTTCTTC

d_call: TRBD2
j_call: TRBJ2-7
v_call: TRBV6-5
clone_size: few
cdr3_aa: CASSYSVAGVNEQYF
cdr3_nt: TGTGCCAGCAGTTACTCGGTAGCGGGAGTAAACGAGCAGTACTTC

d_call: -
j_call: TRBJ2-7
v_call: TRBV20-1
clone_size: -
cdr3_aa: CSGLGPYEQYF
cdr3_nt: TGCAGTGGACTAGGGCCCTACGAGCAGTACTTC

d_call: -
j_call: TRBJ1-5
v_call: TRBV11-2
clone_size: -
cdr3_aa: CASSSPPGTQNQPQHF
cdr3_nt: TGTGCCAGCAGTTCCCCCCCCGGGACACAAAATCAGCCCCAGCATTTT

d_call: -
j_call: TRBJ2-3
v_call: TRBV9
clone_size: -
cdr3_aa: CASSVEAGMSMTDTQYF
cdr3_nt: TGTGCCAGCAGCGTAGAGGCAGGGATGTCGATGACAGATACGCAGTATTTT

d_call: -
j_call: TRBJ2-7
v_call: TRBV29-1
clone_size: few
cdr3_aa: CSVGGTGNYEQYF
cdr3_nt: TGCAGCGTTGGTGGTACAGGGAACTACGAGCAGTACTTC

d_call: -
j_call: TRBJ2-1
v_call: TRBV9
clone_size: -
cdr3_aa: CASSVGWSNEQFF
cdr3_nt: TGTGCCAGCAGCGTAGGCTGGAGCAATGAGCAGTTCTTC

d_call: TRBD2
j_call: TRBJ2-1
v_call: TRBV7-8
clone_size: -
cdr3_aa: CASSSRRGYNEQFF
cdr3_nt: TGTGCCAGCAGCTCCCGGCGGGGGTACAATGAGCAGTTCTTC

d_call: -
j_call: TRBJ1-1
v_call: TRBV28
clone_size: -
cdr3_aa: CASSPPDRDTEAFF
cdr3_nt: TGTGCCAGCAGTCCACCGGACAGAGACACTGAAGCTTTCTTT

d_call: -
j_call: TRBJ2-4
v_call: TRBV28
clone_size: -
cdr3_aa: CASSLLGEAKNIQYF
cdr3_nt: TGTGCCAGCAGTTTATTAGGGGAAGCCAAAAACATTCAGTACTTC

d_call: -
j_call: TRBJ2-5
v_call: TRBV7-9
clone_size: -
cdr3_aa: CASSQAATDQETQYF
cdr3_nt: TGTGCCAGCAGCCAGGCTGCGACAGACCAAGAGACCCAGTACTTC

d_call: -
j_call: TRBJ2-7
v_call: TRBV9
clone_size: -
cdr3_aa: CASSVDFRGEQYF
cdr3_nt: TGTGCCAGCAGCGTAGATTTCCGGGGCGAGCAGTACTTC

d_call: -
j_call: TRBJ2-7
v_call: TRBV21-1
clone_size: -
cdr3_aa: CASSPAGQGIHEQYF
cdr3_nt: TGTGCCAGCAGCCCGGCCGGACAGGGGATCCACGAGCAGTACTTC

d_call: -
j_call: TRBJ1-5
v_call: TRBV6-6
clone_size: few
cdr3_aa: CASREGGDNQPQHF
cdr3_nt: TGTGCCAGCAGGGAAGGGGGAGACAATCAGCCCCAGCATTTT

d_call: -
j_call: TRBJ1-1
v_call: TRBV7-9
clone_size: -
cdr3_aa: CSSSLRTAEAFF
cdr3_nt: TGTTCCAGCAGCTTAAGAACAGCCGAAGCTTTCTTT

d_call: -
j_call: TRBJ2-7
v_call: TRBV19
clone_size: -
cdr3_aa: CASSRQKSSYEQYF
cdr3_nt: TGTGCCAGTAGTAGACAGAAGAGCTCCTACGAGCAGTACTTC

d_call: TRBD2
j_call: TRBJ2-3
v_call: TRBV27
clone_size: -
cdr3_aa: CASSSRTSMADTQYF
cdr3_nt: TGTGCCAGCAGTTCCCGGACTAGTATGGCAGATACGCAGTATTTT

d_call: TRBD2
j_call: TRBJ2-7
v_call: TRBV25-1
clone_size: once
cdr3_aa: CASSELALAGGEQYF
cdr3_nt: TGTGCCAGCAGTGAATTAGCACTAGCGGGAGGCGAGCAGTACTTC

d_call: -
j_call: TRBJ2-7
v_call: TRBV7-9
clone_size: -
cdr3_aa: CASRQVPSSYEQYF
cdr3_nt: TGTGCCAGCAGGCAGGTTCCGAGCTCCTACGAGCAGTACTTC

d_call: -
j_call: TRBJ1-4
v_call: TRBV19
clone_size: -
cdr3_aa: CASKETTRNEKLFF
cdr3_nt: TGTGCCAGTAAGGAGACTACTAGAAATGAAAAACTGTTTTTT

d_call: -
j_call: TRBJ2-7
v_call: TRBV7-2
clone_size: -
cdr3_aa: CASSPGRGYEQYF
cdr3_nt: TGTGCCAGCTCTCCAGGGAGGGGGTACGAGCAGTACTTC

d_call: TRBD2
j_call: TRBJ2-3
v_call: TRBV10-3
clone_size: -
cdr3_aa: CAISYQTSGRDTQYF
cdr3_nt: TGTGCCATCAGCTACCAGACTAGCGGGAGAGATACGCAGTATTTT